Listed below are T cell receptor beta chains from one sample, sequenced in a study of shared clonotypes between healthy human individuals. The protocol was immunoSEQ multiplex PCR, while the TCRdb copy is restricted to in-frame clones and leaves out a portion. The repertoire includes a few million clones, 80% to 95% of them detected once, and roughly 0.36% sits in the top ten. Specimen: naive CD4+ T cells from PBMCs. Every receptor here comes from a man aged 18 to 29 in good health. Some clones in this sample may be carry-over from other donors' samples. Both conserved end residues are part of each CDR3. D genes are given only for firm matches. Expanded clones get a size class; other rows say once, few or many, or leave the size out.

j_call clone_size d_call v_call cdr3_nt cdr3_aa
TRBJ1-2 - - TRBV10-3 TGTGCCATCAGTGACGACCCCACGGGAGGCTACACCTTC CAISDDPTGGYTF
TRBJ2-3 - TRBD1 TRBV6-1 TGTGCCAGCAGTGAGGACAGGGGTTACACAGATACGCAGTATTTT CASSEDRGYTDTQYF
TRBJ2-5 - - TRBV7-2 TGTGCCAGCAGCTTAGTCAGCCAAGAGACCCAGTACTTC CASSLVSQETQYF
TRBJ1-1 - TRBD1 TRBV5-1 TGCGCCAGCAGCTTGGAGGGACAGGGAGGGGGCACTGAAGCTTTCTTT CASSLEGQGGGTEAFF
TRBJ1-1 few - TRBV25-1 TGTGCCAGCAGGGCCTTAGGAGATCACACTGAAGCTTTCTTT CASRALGDHTEAFF
TRBJ1-4 - - TRBV28 TGTGCCAGCAGTTTCGAGCAGGGACGGAATGAAAAACTGTTTTTT CASSFEQGRNEKLFF
TRBJ1-1 - TRBD1 TRBV15 TGTGCCACCAGCAGCCGGACAGGGGGCGCCGCTGAAGCTTTCTTT CATSSRTGGAAEAFF
TRBJ2-2 - - TRBV29-1 TGCAGCGTTGTGGGGGGCGCGGAGATCGGGGAGCTGTTTTTT CSVVGGAEIGELFF
TRBJ2-3 once TRBD2 TRBV6-5 TGTGCCAGCAGTTACTCCTATCGGGGGGGGACAGATACGCAGTATTTT CASSYSYRGGTDTQYF
TRBJ1-3 - - TRBV11-1 TGTGCCAGCAGCTTAGGGGACGGTTCTGGAAACACCATATATTTT CASSLGDGSGNTIYF
TRBJ2-1 - - TRBV29-1 TGCAGCGTTGCCATGCGGCGTGAAATTGAGCAGTTCTTC CSVAMRREIEQFF
TRBJ1-5 once TRBD1 TRBV7-2 TGTGCCAGCAGCTCCCTCGGACAGGTTAATCAGCCCCAGCATTTT CASSSLGQVNQPQHF
TRBJ2-7 - TRBD1 TRBV7-3 TGTGCCAGCAGCCCGCGGACAGGGAGTTTCTACGAGCAGTACTTC CASSPRTGSFYEQYF
TRBJ1-1 - - TRBV5-4 TGTGCCAGCAGCTTGGGGGGGCGGTTCGAAGCTTTCTTT CASSLGGRFEAFF
TRBJ1-5 - - TRBV5-1 TGCGCCAGCAGCTTGGCCGGTATTAGCAATCAGCCCCAGCATTTT CASSLAGISNQPQHF
TRBJ2-2 once - TRBV29-1 TGCAGCGCAACGTGGGCCGGGGAGCTGTTTTTT CSATWAGELFF
TRBJ2-1 - TRBD2 TRBV9 TGTGCCAGCAGCGCGCGGACTAGCGGGAGTAGGAATGAGCAGTTCTTC CASSARTSGSRNEQFF
TRBJ2-7 - TRBD2 TRBV30 TGTGCCTGGACGGGACTAACATACGAGCAGTACTTC CAWTGLTYEQYF
TRBJ2-7 - TRBD2 TRBV6-6 TGTGCCAGCAGGCCCCCACTAGCGGGAGGGGAGCAGTACTTC CASRPPLAGGEQYF
TRBJ2-1 - TRBD2 TRBV4-1 TGCGCCAGCAGCCAAGCATTAGCGGGGTCCTACAATGAGCAGTTCTTC CASSQALAGSYNEQFF
TRBJ2-1 - - TRBV5-1 TGCGCCAGCAGCTTGGAGGGGGAAGGATGGCAGTTCTTC CASSLEGEGWQFF
TRBJ1-3 - - TRBV30 TGTGCCTGGAGCCCGGGGCCCAGCTCTGGAAACACCATATATTTT CAWSPGPSSGNTIYF
TRBJ1-5 - - TRBV2 TGTGCCAGCAGTGTAATGGGAGGGCAGGGCGGTCAGCCCCAGCATTTT CASSVMGGQGGQPQHF
TRBJ1-3 few - TRBV7-9 TGTGCCAGCAGGGCCGGGACGGACTCTGGAAACACCATATATTTT CASRAGTDSGNTIYF
TRBJ2-5 once - TRBV19 TGTGCCAGTAGTATGACTCCCGCAGAGACCCAGTACTTC CASSMTPAETQYF
TRBJ2-1 - TRBD2 TRBV5-6 TGTGCCAGCAGCTTGGGTTTCGGGACTAGTGTGAATGAGCAGTTCTTC CASSLGFGTSVNEQFF
TRBJ1-5 - TRBD1 TRBV28 TGTGCCAGCAGGGACAGGGGCCAAGCTATCAATCAGCCCCAGCATTTT CASRDRGQAINQPQHF
TRBJ1-2 - - TRBV25-1 TGTGCCAGCAGTGTTATGGCAGGGGAAGCGAGGGGCTACACCTTC CASSVMAGEARGYTF
TRBJ1-1 few TRBD1 TRBV10-3 TGTGCCATCAGTGAGTCAAGACAGGGAGAAGCTTTCTTT CAISESRQGEAFF
TRBJ2-3 - TRBD2 TRBV29-1 TGCAGCGTTGGGGGACTAGCGGGAGGGATCACAGATACGCAGTATTTT CSVGGLAGGITDTQYF
TRBJ1-3 - - TRBV5-1 TGCGCCAGCAGCTTAGGGACCTCTGGAAACACCATATATTTT CASSLGTSGNTIYF
TRBJ1-1 - TRBD1 TRBV19 TGTGCCAGTGGGACCAAACAGGGGGCGAGGACTGAAGCTTTCTTT CASGTKQGARTEAFF
TRBJ2-1 - - TRBV28 TGTGCCAGCAGTCCCTCAGGTCGGGGTAATGAGCAGTTCTTC CASSPSGRGNEQFF
TRBJ2-1 - TRBD2 TRBV28 TGTGCCAGCGGACTAGCGGGAGGGCTCTACAATGAGCAGTTCTTC CASGLAGGLYNEQFF
TRBJ2-1 - - TRBV2 TGTGCCAGCAGTACCCAAGGGGCCCACAATGAGCAGTTCTTC CASSTQGAHNEQFF
TRBJ2-7 - - TRBV5-6 TGTGCCAGCAGCTTGGAACCCGCGGGGATTTACGAGCAGTACTTC CASSLEPAGIYEQYF
TRBJ2-5 - - TRBV27 TGTGCCAGCAGTCCTAAGTACCAAGAGACCCAGTACTTC CASSPKYQETQYF
TRBJ2-6 - TRBD2 TRBV2 TGTGCCAGCAGGCCGGGACTAGCGGGATCCGGGGCCAACGTCCTGACTTTC CASRPGLAGSGANVLTF
TRBJ1-3 - - TRBV28 TGTGCCAGCAGTTTATCACAGGGTACTGGAAACACCATATATTTT CASSLSQGTGNTIYF
TRBJ1-2 - TRBD1 TRBV5-1 TGCGCCAGCAGCTTGACCGGACAGGGGTATGGCTACACCTTC CASSLTGQGYGYTF